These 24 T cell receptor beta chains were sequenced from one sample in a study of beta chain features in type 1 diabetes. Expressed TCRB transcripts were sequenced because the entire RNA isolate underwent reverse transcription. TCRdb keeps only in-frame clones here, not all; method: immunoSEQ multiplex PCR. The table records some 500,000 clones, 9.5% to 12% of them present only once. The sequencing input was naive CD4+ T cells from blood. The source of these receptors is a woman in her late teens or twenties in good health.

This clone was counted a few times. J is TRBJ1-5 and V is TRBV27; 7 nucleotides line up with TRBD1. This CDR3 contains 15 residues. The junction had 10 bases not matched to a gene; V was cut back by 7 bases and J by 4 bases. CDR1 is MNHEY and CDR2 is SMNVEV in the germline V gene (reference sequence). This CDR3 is CASKTGLWGNQPQHF. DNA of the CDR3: TGTGCCAGCAAGACAGGGTTGTGGGGTAATCAGCCCCAGCATTTT.

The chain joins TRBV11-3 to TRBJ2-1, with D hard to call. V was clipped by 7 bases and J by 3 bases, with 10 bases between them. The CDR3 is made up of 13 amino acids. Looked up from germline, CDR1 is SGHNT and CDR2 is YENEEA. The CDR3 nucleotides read TGTGCCAGCACCGGGCGGCACTACAATGAGCAGTTCTTC. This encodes CASTGRHYNEQFF. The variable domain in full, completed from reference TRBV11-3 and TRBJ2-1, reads EAGVVQSPRYKIIEKKQPVAFWCNPISGHNTLYWYLQNLGQGPELLIRYENEEAVDDSQLPKDRFSAERLKGVDSTLKIQPAELGDSAVYLCASTGRHYNEQFFGPGTRLTVL.

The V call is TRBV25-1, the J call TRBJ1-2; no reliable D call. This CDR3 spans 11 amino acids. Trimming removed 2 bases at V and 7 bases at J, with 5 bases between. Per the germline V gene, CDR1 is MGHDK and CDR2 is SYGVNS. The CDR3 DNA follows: TGTGCCAGCAGTGAAAGGGTTGGCTACACCTTC. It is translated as CASSERVGYTF.

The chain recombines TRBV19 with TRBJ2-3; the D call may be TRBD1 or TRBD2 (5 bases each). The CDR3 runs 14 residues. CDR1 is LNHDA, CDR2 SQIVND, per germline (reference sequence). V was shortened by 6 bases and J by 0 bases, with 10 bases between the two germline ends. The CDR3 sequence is CASRPGRSTDTQYF. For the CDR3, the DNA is TGTGCCAGTAGACCGGGACGAAGCACAGATACGCAGTATTTT.

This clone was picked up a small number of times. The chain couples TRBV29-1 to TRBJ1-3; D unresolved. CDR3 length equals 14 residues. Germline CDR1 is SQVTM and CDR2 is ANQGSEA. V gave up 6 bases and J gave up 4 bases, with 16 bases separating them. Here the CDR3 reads CSVGPRLSGNTIYF. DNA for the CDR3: TGCAGCGTCGGACCCCGGCTGTCAGGAAACACCATATATTTT.

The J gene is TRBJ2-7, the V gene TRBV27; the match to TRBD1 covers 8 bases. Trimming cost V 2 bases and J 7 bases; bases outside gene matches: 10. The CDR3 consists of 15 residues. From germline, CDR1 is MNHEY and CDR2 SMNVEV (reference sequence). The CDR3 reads CASSLRGTGGYEQYF. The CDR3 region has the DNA TGTGCCAGCAGTTTACGGGGGACAGGTGGTTATGAGCAGTACTTC.

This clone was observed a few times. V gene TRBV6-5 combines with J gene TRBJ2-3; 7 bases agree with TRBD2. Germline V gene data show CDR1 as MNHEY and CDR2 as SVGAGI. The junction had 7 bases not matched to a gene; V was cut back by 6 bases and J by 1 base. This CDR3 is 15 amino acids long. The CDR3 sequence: CASSEPGRGTDTQYF. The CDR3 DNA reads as TGTGCCAGCAGCGAACCTGGGAGGGGCACAGATACGCAGTATTTT.

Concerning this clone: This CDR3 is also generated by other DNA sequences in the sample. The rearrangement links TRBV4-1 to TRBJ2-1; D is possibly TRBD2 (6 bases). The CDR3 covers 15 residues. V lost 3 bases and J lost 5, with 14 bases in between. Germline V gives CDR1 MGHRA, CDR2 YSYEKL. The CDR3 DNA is TGCGCCAGCAGCCAGCTGGGACTCCGGAACAATGAGCAGTTCTTC. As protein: CASSQLGLRNNEQFF.

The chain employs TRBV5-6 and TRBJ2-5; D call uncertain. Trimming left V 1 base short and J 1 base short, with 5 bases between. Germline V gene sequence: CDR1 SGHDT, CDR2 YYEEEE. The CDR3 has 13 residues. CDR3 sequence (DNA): TGTGCCAGCAGCTTGTGGATCCAAGAGACCCAGTACTTC. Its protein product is CASSLWIQETQYF.

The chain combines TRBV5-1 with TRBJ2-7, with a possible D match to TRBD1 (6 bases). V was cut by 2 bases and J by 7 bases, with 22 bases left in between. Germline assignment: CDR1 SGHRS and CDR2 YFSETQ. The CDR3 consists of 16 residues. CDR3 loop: CASSFWDTSGLREQYF. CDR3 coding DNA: TGCGCCAGCAGCTTTTGGGACACCTCAGGTTTGAGGGAGCAGTACTTC.

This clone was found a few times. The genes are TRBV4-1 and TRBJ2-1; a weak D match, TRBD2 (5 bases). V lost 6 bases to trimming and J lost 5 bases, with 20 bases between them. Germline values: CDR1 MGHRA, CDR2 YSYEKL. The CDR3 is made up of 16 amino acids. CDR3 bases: TGCGCCAGCAGACTCCGGGATATGGCGATGGACAATGAGCAGTTCTTC. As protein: CASRLRDMAMDNEQFF.

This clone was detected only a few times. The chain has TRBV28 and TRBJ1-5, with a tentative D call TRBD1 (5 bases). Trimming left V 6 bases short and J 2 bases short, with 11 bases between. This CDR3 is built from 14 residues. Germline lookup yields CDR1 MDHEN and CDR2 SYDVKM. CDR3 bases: TGTGCCAGCAGGGGTCAGGGAGGCAATCAGCCCCAGCATTTT. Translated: CASRGQGGNQPQHF.

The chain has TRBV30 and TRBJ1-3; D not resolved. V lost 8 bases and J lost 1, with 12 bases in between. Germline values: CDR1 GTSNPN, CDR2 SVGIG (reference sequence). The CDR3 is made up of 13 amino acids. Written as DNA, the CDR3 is TGTGCCCAGACTTTGGGGTCTGGAAACACCATATATTTT. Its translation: CAQTLGSGNTIYF.

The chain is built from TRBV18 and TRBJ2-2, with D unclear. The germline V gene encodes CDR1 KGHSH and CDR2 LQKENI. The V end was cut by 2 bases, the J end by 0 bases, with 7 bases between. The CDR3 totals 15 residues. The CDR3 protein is CASSPRATNTGELFF. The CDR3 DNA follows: TGTGCCAGCTCACCAAGGGCCACGAACACCGGGGAGCTGTTTTTT.

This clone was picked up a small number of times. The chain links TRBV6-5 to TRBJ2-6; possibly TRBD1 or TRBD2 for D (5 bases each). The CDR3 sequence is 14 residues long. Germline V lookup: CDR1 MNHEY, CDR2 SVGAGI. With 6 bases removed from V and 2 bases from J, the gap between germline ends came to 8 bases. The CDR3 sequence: CASSPGPGANVLTF. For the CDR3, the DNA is TGTGCCAGCAGCCCGGGGCCTGGGGCCAACGTCCTGACTTTC.

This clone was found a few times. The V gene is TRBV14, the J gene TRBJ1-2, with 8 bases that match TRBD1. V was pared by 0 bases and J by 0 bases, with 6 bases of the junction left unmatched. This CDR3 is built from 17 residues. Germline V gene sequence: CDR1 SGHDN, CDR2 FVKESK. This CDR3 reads CASSQDLGQAANYGYTF. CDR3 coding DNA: TGTGCCAGCAGCCAAGATCTGGGACAGGCAGCTAACTATGGCTACACCTTC. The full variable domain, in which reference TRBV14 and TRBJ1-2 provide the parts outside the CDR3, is EAGVTQFPSHSVIEKGQTVTLRCDPISGHDNLYWYRRVMGKEIKFLLHFVKESKQDESGMPNNRFLAERTGGTYSTLKVQPAELEDSGVYFCASSQDLGQAANYGYTFGSGTRLTVV.

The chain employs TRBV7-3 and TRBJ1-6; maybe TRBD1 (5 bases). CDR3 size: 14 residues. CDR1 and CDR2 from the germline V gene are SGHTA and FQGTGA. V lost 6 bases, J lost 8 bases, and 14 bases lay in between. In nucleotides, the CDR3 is TGTGCCAGCAGTTCAGGGCTAGTGGATTCACCCCTCCACTTT. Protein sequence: CASSSGLVDSPLHF.

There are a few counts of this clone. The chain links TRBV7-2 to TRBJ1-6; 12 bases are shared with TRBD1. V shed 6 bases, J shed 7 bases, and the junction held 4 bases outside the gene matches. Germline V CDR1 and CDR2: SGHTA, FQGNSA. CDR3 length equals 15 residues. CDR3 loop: CASSSGTGGNSPLHF. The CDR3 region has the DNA TGTGCCAGCAGTTCCGGGACAGGGGGCAATTCACCCCTCCACTTT.

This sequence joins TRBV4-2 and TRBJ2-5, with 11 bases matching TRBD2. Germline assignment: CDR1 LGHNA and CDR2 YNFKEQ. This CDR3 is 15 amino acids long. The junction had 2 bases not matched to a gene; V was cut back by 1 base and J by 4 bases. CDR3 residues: CASSQGLAGPETQYF. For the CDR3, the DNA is TGTGCCAGCAGCCAAGGACTAGCGGGGCCAGAGACCCAGTACTTC.

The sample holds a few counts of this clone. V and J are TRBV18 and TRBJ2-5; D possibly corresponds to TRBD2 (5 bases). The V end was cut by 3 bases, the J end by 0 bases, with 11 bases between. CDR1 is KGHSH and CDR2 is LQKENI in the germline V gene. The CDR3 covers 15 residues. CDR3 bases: TGTGCCAGCTCACCGCCGGGGAGCTACCAAGAGACCCAGTACTTC. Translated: CASSPPGSYQETQYF.

The CDR3 coding sequence is TGTGCCAGCAGCCCCCTAGCGGGCGGCAGTACGCAGTATTTT. Translated: CASSPLAGGSTQYF. The chain uses TRBV5-4 and TRBJ2-3, with 8 bases aligning to TRBD2. The CDR3 spans 14 residues. After removal of 4 bases from V and 8 bases from J, the junction contained 9 bases not matched to a gene. Germline CDR1 SGHNT, CDR2 YYREEE (reference sequence). Supplemented by reference TRBV5-4 and TRBJ2-3, the full variable domain reads ETGVTQSPTHLIKTRGQQVTLRCSSQSGHNTVSWYQQALGQGPQFIFQYYREEENGRGNFPPRFSGLQFPNYSSELNVNALELDDSALYLCASSPLAGGSTQYFGPGTRLTVL.

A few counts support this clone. As DNA, the CDR3 is TGTGCCAGCAGCTTAGTGGGGGCCACAGATACGCAGTATTTT. Translating it yields CASSLVGATDTQYF. The genes are TRBV7-2 and TRBJ2-3, with TRBD1 as a possible D gene (6 bases). Germline CDR1 and CDR2: SGHTA and FQGNSA. Trimming pared 1 base from V and 2 bases from J, leaving 7 bases between. The CDR3 loop spans 14 amino acids.

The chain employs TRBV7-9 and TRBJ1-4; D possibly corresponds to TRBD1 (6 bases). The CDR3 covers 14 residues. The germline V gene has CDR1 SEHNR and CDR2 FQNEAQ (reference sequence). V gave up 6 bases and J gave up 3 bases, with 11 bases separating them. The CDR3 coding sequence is TGTGCCAGCAGGCCTACAGGGTCTAATGAAAAACTGTTTTTT. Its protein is CASRPTGSNEKLFF.

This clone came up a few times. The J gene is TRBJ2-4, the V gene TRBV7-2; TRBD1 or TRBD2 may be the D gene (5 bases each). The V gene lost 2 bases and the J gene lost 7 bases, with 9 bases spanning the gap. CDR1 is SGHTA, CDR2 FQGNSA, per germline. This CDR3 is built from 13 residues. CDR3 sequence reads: CASSLQGTNIQYF. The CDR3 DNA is TGTGCCAGCAGCTTACAAGGGACGAACATTCAGTACTTC. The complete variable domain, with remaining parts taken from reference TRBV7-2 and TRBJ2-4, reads GAGVSQSPSNKVTEKGKDVELRCDPISGHTALYWYRQSLGQGLEFLIYFQGNSAPDKSGLPSDRFSAERTGGSVSTLTIQRTQQEDSAVYLCASSLQGTNIQYFGAGTRLSVL.